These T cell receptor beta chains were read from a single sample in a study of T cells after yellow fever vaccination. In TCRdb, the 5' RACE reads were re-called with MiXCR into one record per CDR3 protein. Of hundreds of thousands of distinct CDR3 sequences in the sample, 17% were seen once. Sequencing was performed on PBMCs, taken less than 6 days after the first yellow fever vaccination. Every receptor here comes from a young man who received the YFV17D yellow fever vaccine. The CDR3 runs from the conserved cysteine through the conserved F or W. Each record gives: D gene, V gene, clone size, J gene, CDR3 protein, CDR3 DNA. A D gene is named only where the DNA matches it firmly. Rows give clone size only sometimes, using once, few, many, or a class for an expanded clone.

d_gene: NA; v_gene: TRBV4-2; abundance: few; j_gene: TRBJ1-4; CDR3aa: CASSLDLYPGEKLFF; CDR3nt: TGTGCCAGCAGCCTGGACCTTTACCCTGGTGAAAAACTGTTTTTT
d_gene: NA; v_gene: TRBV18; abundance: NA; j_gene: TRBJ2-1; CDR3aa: CASSGPGRSNEQFF; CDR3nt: TGTGCCAGTTCGGGCCCGGGCAGGAGCAATGAGCAGTTCTTC
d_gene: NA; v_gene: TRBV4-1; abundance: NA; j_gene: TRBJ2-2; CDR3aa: CASSQDSSGSHTGELFF; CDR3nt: TGCGCCAGCAGCCAAGATAGTTCCGGGAGCCACACCGGGGAGCTGTTTTTT
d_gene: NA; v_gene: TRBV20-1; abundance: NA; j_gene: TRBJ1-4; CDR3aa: CSAVGAATNEKLFF; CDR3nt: TGCAGTGCAGTTGGAGCAGCAACTAATGAAAAACTGTTTTTT
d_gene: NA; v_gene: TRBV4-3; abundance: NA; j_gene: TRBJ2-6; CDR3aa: CASSRGTGANVLTF; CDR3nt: TGCGCCAGCAGTAGGGGCACTGGGGCCAACGTCCTGACTTTC
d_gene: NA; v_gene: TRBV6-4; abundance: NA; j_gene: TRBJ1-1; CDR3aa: CASFTEAFF; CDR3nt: TGTGCCAGCTTCACTGAAGCTTTCTTT
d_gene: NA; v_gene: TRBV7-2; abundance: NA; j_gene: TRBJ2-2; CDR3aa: CASSFPLINTGELFF; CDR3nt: TGTGCCAGCAGCTTCCCATTAATAAACACCGGGGAGCTGTTTTTT
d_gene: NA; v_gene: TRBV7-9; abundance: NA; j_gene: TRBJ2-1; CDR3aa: CASSLVPSDEQFF; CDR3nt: TGTGCCAGCAGCTTAGTACCCTCGGATGAGCAGTTCTTC
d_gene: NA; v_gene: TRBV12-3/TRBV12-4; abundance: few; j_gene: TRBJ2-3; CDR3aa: CASSFLGGSATDTQYF; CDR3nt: TGTGCCAGCAGTTTTCTGGGGGGTTCCGCCACAGATACGCAGTATTTT
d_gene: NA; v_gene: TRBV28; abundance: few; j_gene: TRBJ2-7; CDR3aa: CASMGGRTYEQYF; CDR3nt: TGTGCCAGCATGGGGGGGCGAACCTACGAGCAGTACTTC
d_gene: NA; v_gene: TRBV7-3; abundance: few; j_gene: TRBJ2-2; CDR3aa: CASRPGDRNTGELFF; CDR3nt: TGTGCCAGCAGGCCCGGGGATCGGAACACCGGGGAGCTGTTTTTT
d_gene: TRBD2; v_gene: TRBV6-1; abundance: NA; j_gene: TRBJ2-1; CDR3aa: CASSARTSGGNEQFF; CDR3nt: TGTGCCAGCAGTGCTCGGACTAGCGGGGGCAATGAGCAGTTCTTC
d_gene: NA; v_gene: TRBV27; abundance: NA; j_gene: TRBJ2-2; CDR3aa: CASSLWGPTGELCF; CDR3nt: TGTGCCAGCAGTTTGTGGGGGCCCACCGGGGAGCTGTGTTTT
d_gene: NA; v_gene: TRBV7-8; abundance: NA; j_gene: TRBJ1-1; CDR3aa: CASSPRLWTEAFF; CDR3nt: TGTGCCAGCAGCCCTCGTCTCTGGACTGAAGCTTTCTTT
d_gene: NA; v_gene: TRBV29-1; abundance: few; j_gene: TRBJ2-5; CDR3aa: CSVPHINQETQYF; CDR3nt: TGCAGCGTTCCCCATATAAACCAAGAGACCCAGTACTTC
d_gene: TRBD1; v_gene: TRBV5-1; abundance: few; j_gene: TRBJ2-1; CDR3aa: CASSLAPGGNEQFF; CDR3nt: TGCGCCAGCAGCTTGGCCCCAGGGGGCAATGAGCAGTTCTTC
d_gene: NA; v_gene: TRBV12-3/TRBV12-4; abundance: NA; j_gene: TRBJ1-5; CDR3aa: CASSLRQEHQPQHF; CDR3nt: TGTGCCAGCAGTTTGAGGCAGGAACATCAGCCCCAGCATTTT
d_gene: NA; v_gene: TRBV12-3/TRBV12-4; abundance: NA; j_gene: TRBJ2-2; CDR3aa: CASQRKGELFF; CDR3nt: TGTGCCAGTCAGAGGAAAGGGGAGCTGTTTTTT